These 22 T cell receptor beta chains originate from one sample sequenced in a study of blood T cell repertoires in COVID-19. Sequencing was performed with immunoSEQ multiplex PCR; in TCRdb, only in-frame clones are kept and a portion is missing. This sample has approximately 150,000 clones, with around 80% found just once. Sample: peripheral blood. These receptor sequences come from an elderly woman with acute or convalescent COVID-19.

The chain combines TRBV11-1 with TRBJ2-1; D uncertain. Germline lookup yields CDR1 SGHAT and CDR2 FQDESV (reference sequence). Trimming removed 5 bases from V and 2 bases from J, with 7 bases in between. This CDR3 is built from 13 residues. CDR3 in amino acids: CASSEDTYNEQFF. In nucleotides, the CDR3 is TGTGCCAGCAGCGAAGACACCTACAATGAGCAGTTCTTC.

The chain joins TRBV15 to TRBJ2-1; 9 positions agree with TRBD2. This CDR3 comprises 14 residues. V shed 3 bases and J 11 bases; nucleotides not matched to a gene: 8. Looked up from germline, CDR1 is LNHNV and CDR2 is YYDKDF (reference sequence). This chain's CDR3 is CATSSNTGLAQQFF. In nucleotides, the CDR3 is TGTGCCACCAGCAGTAACACGGGACTAGCCCAGCAGTTCTTC.

V gene TRBV30 combines with J gene TRBJ1-2; tentatively, D is TRBD1 (6 bases). The CDR3 sequence is 13 residues long. V lost 5 bases, J lost 7 bases, and 17 bases lay in between. CDR1 is GTSNPN, CDR2 SVGIG, per germline (reference sequence). The CDR3 spells CAWGGQAGIGYTF. DNA of the CDR3: TGTGCCTGGGGGGGCCAGGCCGGGATTGGCTACACCTTC. The complete variable domain, with remaining parts taken from reference TRBV30 and TRBJ1-2, reads SQTIHQWPATLVQPVGSPLSLECTVEGTSNPNLYWYRQAAGRGLQLLFYSVGIGQISSEVPQNLSASRPQDRQFILSSKKLLLSDSGFYLCAWGGQAGIGYTFGSGTRLTVV.

This rearrangement joins TRBV28 to TRBJ1-2; weak D call: TRBD1 (6 bases). The CDR3 extends over 13 amino acids. Germline V gene sequence: CDR1 MDHEN, CDR2 SYDVKM. Trimming shortened V by 5 bases and J by 2 bases, and 9 bases separated the two germline ends. In DNA form, the CDR3 reads TGTGCCAGCAGTCCCGACAGGAACTATGGCTACACCTTC. Translating it yields CASSPDRNYGYTF.

This clone was recorded only once. V usage is TRBV27 and J usage is TRBJ2-3; 13 bases are a match to TRBD2. CDR3 size: 17 residues. V trimming: 7 bases; J trimming: 8 bases; junction bases outside the gene matches: 15. Germline V CDR1 and CDR2: MNHEY, SMNVEV (reference sequence). The CDR3 nucleotides read TGTGCCAGCAAAACGAGGACTAGCGGGAGTTTGGGATTTACGCAGTATTTT. Its protein product is CASKTRTSGSLGFTQYF.

This clone was recorded once. This chain links TRBV7-9 with TRBJ2-2; 7 nucleotides match TRBD2. Per germline, CDR1 SEHNR and CDR2 FQNEAQ (reference sequence). V was pared by 5 bases and J by 2 bases, with 8 bases of the junction left unmatched. The CDR3 is 16 amino acids. Written as DNA, the CDR3 is TGTGCCAGCAGCCCGGGAGGTGGCGGAAACACCGGGGAGCTGTTTTTT. This encodes CASSPGGGGNTGELFF.

V and J are TRBV9 and TRBJ2-3; 11 bases are shared with TRBD2. Trimming at V came to 0 bases and at J to 1 base, leaving 10 bases not matched to a gene. The CDR3 covers 19 residues. Germline CDR1 and CDR2: SGDLS and YYNGEE. The CDR3 loop is CASSVATTSGGGRTDTQYF. The CDR3 DNA reads TGTGCCAGCAGCGTAGCTACAACTAGCGGGGGCGGTCGCACAGATACGCAGTATTTT.

The V gene is TRBV9, the J gene TRBJ2-7; 8 bases align to TRBD1. The CDR3 is made up of 15 amino acids. Per the germline V gene, CDR1 is SGDLS and CDR2 is YYNGEE. V dropped 0 bases and J dropped 1; count of bases not matched to a gene: 3. CDR3 DNA sequence: TGTGCCAGCAGCGTAGGACAGGGGCTATCCTACGAGCAGTACTTC. Its translation is CASSVGQGLSYEQYF.

The chain uses TRBV7-9 and TRBJ1-2; D is ambiguous. This CDR3 contains 12 residues. Trimming left V 8 bases short and J 6 bases short, with 13 bases between. CDR1 is SEHNR and CDR2 is FQNEAQ in the germline V gene (reference sequence). The CDR3 DNA follows: TGTGCCAGCCCGGAGGAGAAGGATGGCTACACCTTC. The encoded protein is CASPEEKDGYTF.

This chain joins TRBV6-1 and TRBJ2-3, with 12 bases identical to TRBD2. Germline values: CDR1 MNHNS, CDR2 SASEGT. J was trimmed by 2 bases and V by 5 bases; bases with no gene match: 2. This CDR3 is built from 15 residues. In DNA, the CDR3 is TGTGCCAGCAGTAGGACTAGCGGGACCACAGATACGCAGTATTTT. Its translation is CASSRTSGTTDTQYF.

This chain uses TRBV12-3 or TRBV12-4 with TRBJ1-1, with a weak D call TRBD1 (5 bases). The length of the CDR3 is 12 residues. Trimming left V 5 bases short and J 10 bases short, with 14 bases between. CDR3 residues: CASSPQGQRAFF. In nucleotides, the CDR3 is TGTGCCAGCAGTCCCCAGGGCCAGAGAGCTTTCTTT.

This chain links TRBV3-1 (or the pseudogene TRBV3-2) with TRBJ2-5; the match to TRBD2 covers 9 bases. The CDR3 runs to 13 residues. J gave up 1 base and V 7 bases, and 1 base lay outside the gene matches. The V gene's germline CDR1 is LGHDT and CDR2 YNNKEL (reference sequence). The CDR3 loop reads CASKTSGQETQYF. CDR3 nucleotide sequence: TGTGCCAGCAAGACTAGCGGCCAAGAGACCCAGTACTTC.

V usage is TRBV19 and J usage is TRBJ2-5; maybe TRBD2 (5 bases). The germline V and J ends were trimmed by 3 bases and 5 bases, with 16 bases remaining between them. The CDR3 has 15 residues. Germline lookup yields CDR1 LNHDA and CDR2 SQIVND (reference sequence). The CDR3 region is CASSMGSAAAETQYF. CDR3 DNA sequence: TGTGCCAGTAGTATGGGATCAGCGGCTGCCGAGACCCAGTACTTC.

The CDR3 spells CASSHYLIGKTYEQYF. Here the CDR3 DNA reads TGCGCCAGCAGTCATTATTTGATCGGGAAAACCTACGAGCAGTACTTC. The chain employs TRBV23-1 and TRBJ2-7; TRBD2 is a possible D gene (5 bases). TRBV23-1 is given ORF status, its function remaining uncertain. The CDR3 runs 16 residues. The germline V and J ends were trimmed by 3 bases and 2 bases, with 17 bases remaining between them.

The chain links TRBV2 to TRBJ2-1, with D possibly TRBD2 on 6 matching bases. Germline-derived CDR1 and CDR2 are SNHLY and FYNNEI. The germline V and J ends were trimmed by 7 bases and 3 bases, with 16 bases remaining between them. The length of the CDR3 is 15 residues. The CDR3 region is CASTPLAASYNEQFF. The CDR3 DNA is TGTGCCAGCACCCCTTTAGCGGCCAGCTACAATGAGCAGTTCTTC.

The chain uses TRBV15 and TRBJ1-3; D not certain. From germline, CDR1 is LNHNV and CDR2 YYDKDF (reference sequence). Trimming removed 0 bases at V and 0 bases at J, with 9 bases between. The CDR3 extends over 16 amino acids. The CDR3 DNA reads as TGTGCCACCAGCAGAGATTATTTCGTCTCTGGAAACACCATATATTTT. Its translation: CATSRDYFVSGNTIYF.

The rearrangement uses TRBV6-6 and TRBJ1-5; TRBD1 aligns across 9 bases. The junction had 8 bases not matched to a gene; V was cut back by 6 bases and J by 5 bases. In germline, CDR1 is MNHNY, CDR2 SVGAGI (reference sequence). The CDR3 covers 15 residues. The CDR3 reads CASSWDRVGDQPQHF. CDR3 bases: TGTGCCAGCAGCTGGGACAGGGTAGGGGATCAGCCCCAGCATTTT.

The J gene is TRBJ2-7, the V gene TRBV4-2; 9 nucleotides align to TRBD1. From germline, CDR1 is LGHNA and CDR2 YNFKEQ. V lost 0 bases and J lost 4; bases outside the gene matches: 4. The CDR3 consists of 15 residues. CDR3 DNA sequence: TGTGCCAGCAGCCAAGAATGGACAGGGGTGTACGAGCAGTACTTC. This gives the protein CASSQEWTGVYEQYF.

The chain recombines TRBV19 with TRBJ2-2; 9 bases agree with TRBD1. CDR1 and CDR2 (germline): LNHDA, SQIVND (reference sequence). This CDR3 contains 16 residues. Trimming at V came to 5 bases and at J to 4 bases, leaving 8 bases not matched to a gene. This CDR3 reads CASSSRSGQGTGELFF. CDR3 bases: TGTGCCAGTAGTTCCCGATCGGGACAGGGCACCGGGGAGCTGTTTTTT.

The V gene is TRBV9, the J gene TRBJ2-7, with unresolved D. V was clipped by 3 bases and J by 4 bases, with 8 bases between them. This CDR3 is built from 12 residues. Germline CDR1 SGDLS, CDR2 YYNGEE. The CDR3 sequence: CASSGDFYEQYF. CDR3 sequence (DNA): TGTGCCAGCAGCGGAGACTTTTACGAGCAGTACTTC.

The rearrangement joins TRBV11-2 to TRBJ1-6; D may be TRBD1 (5 bases). Deletions cut 1 base from V and 6 bases from J, with 10 bases between. The CDR3 covers 15 residues. Germline CDR1 and CDR2: SGHAT and FQNNGV. The CDR3 region is CASSLVGQGNSPLHF. The CDR3 DNA sequence: TGTGCCAGCAGCTTAGTGGGTCAGGGTAATTCACCCCTCCACTTT.

J is TRBJ2-7 and V is TRBV27; 10 nucleotides line up with TRBD1. The germline V gene has CDR1 MNHEY and CDR2 SMNVEV (reference sequence). The CDR3 covers 15 residues. The ends lost 2 bases at V and 3 bases at J; junction bases unmatched: 4. The CDR3 reads CASSLRGQGLYEQYF. CDR3 in DNA: TGTGCCAGCAGTTTAAGGGGACAGGGGCTCTACGAGCAGTACTTC.